This TCR beta chain was profiled in a study of PD-1 blockade in classical Hodgkin lymphoma. Study conclusions and caveats: Reported baseline diversity: healthy donors highest, relapsed/refractory patients lowest. Researchers reported that CD4+ TCR diversity, though not CD8+, rose significantly by C4D1.

As regards this clone: Antigen: not known.

There are 14 residues in the CDR3. V was shortened by 6 bases and J by 1 base, with 13 bases between the two germline ends. Per the germline V gene, CDR1 is LGHNT and CDR2 is FRNRAP. Clones were sequenced by immunoSEQ multiplex PCR, and TCRdb holds only the in-frame ones, with some missing. The repertoire holds some 100,000 clones, with roughly 92% as singletons. Brentuximab vedotin exposure varied, and every patient relapsed after autologous stem cell transplantation. Material: peripheral blood mononuclear cells (PBMCs), obtained at baseline. The rearrangement links TRBV12-5 to TRBJ2-7; D is perhaps TRBD1 (5 bases). The sequence derives from a human donor with classical Hodgkin lymphoma. The CDR3 region has the DNA TGTGCTAGTGGGCCCTCGACAGCATCCTACGAGCAGTACTTC. This gives the protein CASGPSTASYEQYF.